This TCR beta chain was sequenced for a study of cytomegalovirus exposure and HLA in healthy donors. The study's findings and limits: Information on immune exposure was restricted to one variable (CMV serostatus). The authors considered a cluster of highly shared sequence variants likely to be a sequencing artifact. Association of a missense DCLRE1C variant with TCR beta V- and J-gene trimming was reported in a later analysis.

Comment on this clone: Its antigen is unidentified.

Germline CDR1 and CDR2: SGHAT and FQNNGV. The CDR3 sequence is 13 residues long. V gave up 5 bases and J gave up 5 bases, with 12 bases separating them. PCR primers comprised 60 Vbeta and 13 Jbeta primers. As originally analysed: Per a later analysis, the number of unique TCR beta chains was about 80 million, of which 9 million to 12 million were shared. Sequenced by immunoSEQ multiplex PCR; TCRdb stores in-frame clones only, minus some. The V and J calls and clone size are taken from that table; D and trimming were inferred from the DNA. The sample holds under 90,000 clones, less than 80% seen once. Input material: PBMCs. V usage is TRBV11-2 and J usage is TRBJ1-2, with D unclear. This TCR was sampled from a man in his forties or fifties in good health and CMV-seropositive. CDR3 coding DNA: TGTGCCAGCAGCCCACGGGGTTCGTATGGCTACACCTTC. Its translation: CASSPRGSYGYTF.